One and the same sample provided the 12 T cell receptor beta chains below, sequenced in a study of shared clonotypes between healthy human individuals. The assay was immunoSEQ multiplex PCR, and TCRdb's table has in-frame clones only and misses some. Among about half a million clones listed, around 85% were seen once. What was sequenced was PBMCs. Source of these receptors: a woman aged 40-49 years in good health. Some clones in this sample may be carry-over from other donors' samples.

The J gene is TRBJ2-1, the V gene TRBV9; 9 bases map to TRBD2. The V gene end was trimmed by 3 bases and the J gene end by 5 bases; junction bases not matched to a gene: 9. CDR1 is SGDLS, CDR2 YYNGEE, per germline. This CDR3 has 16 residues. CDR3 sequence reads: CASSETGTSPNNEQFF. The CDR3 DNA reads TGTGCCAGCAGCGAAACCGGGACTAGCCCCAACAATGAGCAGTTCTTC.

This clone was counted between two and nine times. The rearrangement joins TRBV7-2 to TRBJ2-7; D is ambiguous. The germline V and J ends were trimmed by 5 bases and 2 bases, with 13 bases remaining between them. The CDR3 has 14 amino acids. Germline loops: CDR1 SGHTA, CDR2 FQGNSA. CDR3 sequence reads: CASSPMGITYEQYF. The CDR3 bases are TGTGCCAGCAGCCCTATGGGGATCACCTACGAGCAGTACTTC. The full variable domain, in which reference TRBV7-2 and TRBJ2-7 provide the parts outside the CDR3, is GAGVSQSPSNKVTEKGKDVELRCDPISGHTALYWYRQSLGQGLEFLIYFQGNSAPDKSGLPSDRFSAERTGGSVSTLTIQRTQQEDSAVYLCASSPMGITYEQYFGPGTRLTVT.

This clone came up a few times. The likely explanation is a read error, given a far larger clone one base away. The chain combines TRBV30 with TRBJ1-5; D is undetermined. The germline V and J ends were trimmed by 1 base and 4 bases, with 8 bases remaining between them. The CDR3 is 13 amino acids. Germline values: CDR1 GTSNPN, CDR2 SVGIG (reference sequence). The CDR3 DNA reads as TGTGCCTGGAGTGGGACGTGGAATCAGCCCCAGCATTTT. Protein sequence: CAWSGTWNQPQHF.

The chain links TRBV19 to TRBJ2-1, with D unresolved. Trimming took off 3 bases at V and 0 bases at J, with 12 bases between the two ends. Germline lookup yields CDR1 LNHDA and CDR2 SQIVND (reference sequence). The CDR3 spans 16 residues. The CDR3 DNA sequence: TGTGCCAGTAGTATGGGCGGTAGTAGCTCCTACAATGAGCAGTTCTTC. Amino acid sequence: CASSMGGSSSYNEQFF.

This sequence joins TRBV9 and TRBJ1-2; 10 bases map to TRBD1. V dropped 0 bases and J dropped 3; count of bases not matched to a gene: 2. This CDR3 spans 15 amino acids. Germline CDR1 is SGDLS and CDR2 is YYNGEE. CDR3 bases: TGTGCCAGCAGCGTAGCGGGGACAGGGGACTATGGCTACACCTTC. It specifies CASSVAGTGDYGYTF.

Turning to this clone: With a far larger clone one base away, a read error is the likely cause. The J gene is TRBJ2-7, the V gene TRBV9; D might be TRBD2 (5 bases). The V end lost 2 bases, the J end lost 6 bases, and 12 bases lay between the germline ends. This CDR3 comprises 13 residues. The germline V gene has CDR1 SGDLS and CDR2 YYNGEE. The CDR3 coding sequence is TGTGCCAGCAGCGTGGAGGAGGTCCGCGAGCAGTACTTC. As protein: CASSVEEVREQYF.

Concerning this clone: A far larger clone is just one base off, so this is likely a read error. The chain has TRBV6-1 and TRBJ2-6; possibly TRBD1 for D (5 bases). Germline-derived CDR1 and CDR2 are MNHNS and SASEGT. The CDR3 sequence is 15 residues long. CDR3 in amino acids: CASSAENSGANVRTF. The CDR3, as DNA: TGTGCCAGCAGTGCGGAGAACTCTGGGGCCAACGTCCGGACTTTC.

The chain links TRBV10-3 to TRBJ2-7; D tentatively reads TRBD1 or TRBD2 (5 bases each). The CDR3 is made up of 14 amino acids. From germline, CDR1 is ENHRY and CDR2 SYGVKD. V was shortened by 11 bases and J by 4 bases, with 21 bases between the two germline ends. CDR3 sequence reads: CASGRDQRRYEQYF. The CDR3, as DNA: TGTGCCTCCGGCCGGGACCAAAGGAGATACGAGCAGTACTTC.

The V and J genes are TRBV30 and TRBJ1-5; the D is unclear. V dropped 0 bases and J dropped 4 bases, with 7 bases sitting between them. Germline V gives CDR1 GTSNPN, CDR2 SVGIG (reference sequence). The CDR3 covers 13 residues. CDR3 region: CAWSVAENQPQHF. In DNA form, the CDR3 reads TGTGCCTGGAGTGTAGCGGAAAATCAGCCCCAGCATTTT.

The DNA of the CDR3 is TGTGCCAGCATCAGCGGACGGAGCTACACTGAAGCTTTCTTT. Its protein product is CASISGRSYTEAFF. The chain employs TRBV28 and TRBJ1-1; D is ambiguous. CDR3 size: 14 residues. Trimming pared 7 bases from V and 3 bases from J, leaving 15 bases between. Germline CDR1 is MDHEN and CDR2 is SYDVKM.

This clone appeared a few times. The chain couples TRBV7-9 to TRBJ2-7; no firm D call. Germline assignment: CDR1 SEHNR and CDR2 FQNEAQ (reference sequence). The CDR3 has 12 residues. V lost 5 bases and J lost 12, with 17 bases in between. DNA for the CDR3: TGTGCCAGCAGCCTAGACATGTCCTCCTCGTACTTC. It codes for CASSLDMSSSYF.

This clone was counted at least ten times. This chain joins TRBV7-6 and TRBJ1-2, with 8 positions matching TRBD1. This CDR3 has 12 residues. In germline, CDR1 is SGHVS, CDR2 FNYEAQ. Trimming took 6 bases from V and 13 from J; bases not matched to a gene: 10. The CDR3 spells CASSYTRGRITF. As DNA, the CDR3 is TGTGCCAGCAGTTACACCAGGGGGCGAATCACCTTC. Using reference TRBV7-6 and TRBJ1-2 for the parts outside the CDR3, the full variable domain is GAGVSQSPRYKVTKRGQDVALRCDPISGHVSLYWYRQALGQGPEFLTYFNYEAQQDKSGLPNDRFSAERPEGSISTLTIQRTEQRDSAMYRCASSYTRGRITFGSGTRLTVV.